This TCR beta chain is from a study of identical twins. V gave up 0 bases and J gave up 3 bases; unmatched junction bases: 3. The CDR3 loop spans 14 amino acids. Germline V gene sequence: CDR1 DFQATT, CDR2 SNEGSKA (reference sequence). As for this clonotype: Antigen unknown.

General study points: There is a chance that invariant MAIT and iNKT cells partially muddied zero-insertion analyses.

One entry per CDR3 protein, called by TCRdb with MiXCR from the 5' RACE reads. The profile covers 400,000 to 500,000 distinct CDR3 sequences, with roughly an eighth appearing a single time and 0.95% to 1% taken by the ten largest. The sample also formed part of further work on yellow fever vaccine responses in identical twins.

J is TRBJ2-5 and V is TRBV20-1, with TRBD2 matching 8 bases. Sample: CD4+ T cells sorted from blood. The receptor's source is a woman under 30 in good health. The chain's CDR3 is CSAREGLVKETQYF. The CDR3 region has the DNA TGCAGTGCTAGAGAGGGACTAGTAAAAGAGACCCAGTACTTC.